The T cell receptor beta chain under discussion was sequenced for a study of cytomegalovirus exposure and HLA in healthy donors. Background on the study: The 120 or so validation repertoires were reported in a later analysis to have been generated on the same platform as the approximately 700 first-cohort repertoires. General study results and limits: While the bulk of TCR sequences proved rare, some public TCRs turned up in many donors.

A remark on this clone: As yet, its antigen is unknown.

This CDR3 comprises 11 residues. Trimming took 6 bases from V and 7 from J, leaving 10 bases between them. The germline gives CDR1 MDHEN, CDR2 SYDVKM. This table comes from immunoSEQ multiplex PCR, and its TCRdb copy is limited to in-frame clones, with some not included. Seen here are roughly 90,000 clones, about 93% observed once, and the top ten hold 1.1%. The sample comprised PBMCs. This chain connects TRBV28 to TRBJ2-7, with D uncertain. The receptor's source is a woman aged 30 to 39 in good health and CMV-seropositive. The CDR3 region is CASSLVREQYF. For the CDR3, the DNA is TGTGCCAGCAGCTTAGTGCGGGAGCAGTACTTC.